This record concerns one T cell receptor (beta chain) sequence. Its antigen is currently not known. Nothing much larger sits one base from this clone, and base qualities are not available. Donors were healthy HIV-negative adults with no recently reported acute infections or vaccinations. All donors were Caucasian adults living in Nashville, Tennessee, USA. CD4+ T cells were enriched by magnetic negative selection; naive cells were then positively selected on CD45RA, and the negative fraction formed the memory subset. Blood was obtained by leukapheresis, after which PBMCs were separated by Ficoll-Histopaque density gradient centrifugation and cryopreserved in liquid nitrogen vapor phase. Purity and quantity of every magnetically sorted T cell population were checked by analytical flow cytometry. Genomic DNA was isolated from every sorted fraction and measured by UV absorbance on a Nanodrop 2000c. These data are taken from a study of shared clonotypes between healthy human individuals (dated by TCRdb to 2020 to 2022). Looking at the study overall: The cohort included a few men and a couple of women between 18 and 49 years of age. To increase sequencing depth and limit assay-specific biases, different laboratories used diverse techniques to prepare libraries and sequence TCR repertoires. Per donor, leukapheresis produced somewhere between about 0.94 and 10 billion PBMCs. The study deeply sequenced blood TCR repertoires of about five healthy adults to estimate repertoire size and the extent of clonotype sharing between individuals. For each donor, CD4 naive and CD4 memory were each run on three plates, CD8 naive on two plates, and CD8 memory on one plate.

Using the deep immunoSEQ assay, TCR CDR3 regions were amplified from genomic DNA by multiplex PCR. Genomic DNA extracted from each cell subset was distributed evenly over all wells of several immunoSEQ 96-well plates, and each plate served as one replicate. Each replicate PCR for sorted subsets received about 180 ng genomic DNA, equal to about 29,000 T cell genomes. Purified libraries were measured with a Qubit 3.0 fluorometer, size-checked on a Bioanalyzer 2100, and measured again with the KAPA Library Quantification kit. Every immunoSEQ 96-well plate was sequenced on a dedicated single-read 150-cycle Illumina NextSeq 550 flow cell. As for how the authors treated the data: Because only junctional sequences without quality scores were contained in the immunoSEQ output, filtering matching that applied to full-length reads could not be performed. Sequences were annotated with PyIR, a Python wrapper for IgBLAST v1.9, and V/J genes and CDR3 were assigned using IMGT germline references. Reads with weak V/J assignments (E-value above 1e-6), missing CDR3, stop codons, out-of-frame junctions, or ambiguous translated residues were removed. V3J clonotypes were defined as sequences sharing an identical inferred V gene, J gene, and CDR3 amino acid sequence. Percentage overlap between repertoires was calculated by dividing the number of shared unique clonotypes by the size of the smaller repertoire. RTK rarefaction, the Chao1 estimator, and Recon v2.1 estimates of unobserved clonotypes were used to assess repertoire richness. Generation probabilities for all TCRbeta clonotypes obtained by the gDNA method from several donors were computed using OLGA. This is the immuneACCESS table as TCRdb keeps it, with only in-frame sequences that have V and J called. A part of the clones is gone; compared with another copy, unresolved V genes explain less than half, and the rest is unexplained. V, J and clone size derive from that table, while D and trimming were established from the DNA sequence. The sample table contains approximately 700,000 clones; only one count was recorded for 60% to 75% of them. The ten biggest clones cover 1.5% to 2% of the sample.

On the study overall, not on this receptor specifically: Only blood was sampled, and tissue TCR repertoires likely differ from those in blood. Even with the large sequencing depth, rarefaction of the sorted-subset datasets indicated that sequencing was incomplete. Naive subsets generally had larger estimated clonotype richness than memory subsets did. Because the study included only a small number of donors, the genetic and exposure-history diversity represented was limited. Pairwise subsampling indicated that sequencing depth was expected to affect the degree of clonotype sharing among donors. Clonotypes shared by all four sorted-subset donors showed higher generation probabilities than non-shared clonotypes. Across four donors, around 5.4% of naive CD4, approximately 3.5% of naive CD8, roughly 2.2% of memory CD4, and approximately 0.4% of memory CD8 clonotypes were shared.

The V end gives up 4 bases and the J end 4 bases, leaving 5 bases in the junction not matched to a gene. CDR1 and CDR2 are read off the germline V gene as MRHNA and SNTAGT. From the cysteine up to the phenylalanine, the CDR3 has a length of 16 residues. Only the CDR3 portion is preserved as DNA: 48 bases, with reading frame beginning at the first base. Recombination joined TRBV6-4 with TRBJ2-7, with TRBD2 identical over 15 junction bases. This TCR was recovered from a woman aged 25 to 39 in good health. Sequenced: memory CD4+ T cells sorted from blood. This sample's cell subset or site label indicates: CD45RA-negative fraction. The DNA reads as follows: TGTGCCAGCAGTGGACCCGGGACTAGCGGGAGGTACGAGCAGTACTTC. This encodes CASSGPGTSGRYEQYF.